This entry lists 22 T cell receptor beta chains sequenced from one sample in a study of CD8+ T cells in alopecia areata. Extracted RNA was reverse transcribed, and the resulting cDNA served as sequencing template. TCRdb's copy holds only in-frame clones and misses some; the assay was immunoSEQ multiplex PCR. The sample yields 90,000 to 100,000 clones, about 40% seen once. The sample comprised CD4+ T cells sorted from blood. These receptors were obtained from a human donor with alopecia areata.

The chain employs TRBV5-1 and TRBJ2-7; D gene ambiguous. The length of the CDR3 is 12 residues. V lost 0 bases, J lost 4 bases, and 5 bases lay in between. Germline assignment: CDR1 SGHRS and CDR2 YFSETQ. The CDR3 nucleotides are TGCGCCAGCAGCTTGGATCGGTACGAGCAGTACTTC. It yields the protein CASSLDRYEQYF.

V usage is TRBV20-1 and J usage is TRBJ1-5, with a possible D match to TRBD1 (5 bases). Germline V gives CDR1 DFQATT, CDR2 SNEGSKA (reference sequence). The CDR3 spans 11 residues. With 6 bases removed from V and 7 bases from J, the gap between germline ends came to 10 bases. The chain's CDR3 is CSASRGQPQHF. DNA for the CDR3: TGCAGTGCCAGTAGGGGCCAGCCCCAGCATTTT.

The V gene is TRBV29-1, the J gene TRBJ2-3; D is unclear. The CDR3 contains 15 residues. Germline V gene data show CDR1 as SQVTM and CDR2 as ANQGSEA. V lost 4 bases and J 0 bases, leaving 14 bases between the germline ends. The CDR3 sequence is CSVAVHPASTDTQYF. CDR3 in DNA: TGCAGCGTTGCTGTGCACCCAGCTAGCACAGATACGCAGTATTTT.

The V gene is TRBV19, the J gene TRBJ2-1; 7 bases line up with TRBD2. The CDR3 runs to 16 residues. Germline CDR1 LNHDA, CDR2 SQIVND (reference sequence). The V and J ends lost 1 base and 0 bases, in that order; junction bases with no gene match: 3. The CDR3 protein is CASSIAGGSSYNEQFF. The DNA for the CDR3 is TGTGCCAGTAGTATAGCGGGAGGTAGCTCCTACAATGAGCAGTTCTTC.

A few counts support this clone. The rearrangement joins TRBV11-2 to TRBJ2-1; 7 nucleotides agree with TRBD2. Losses at the gene ends were 3 bases for V and 6 bases for J; bases not matched to a gene: 5. The CDR3 is made up of 14 amino acids. Germline CDR1 SGHAT, CDR2 FQNNGV. CDR3 amino acids: CASSFGLVGNEQFF. The CDR3 nucleotides read TGTGCCAGCAGCTTCGGACTAGTCGGCAATGAGCAGTTCTTC.

The V gene is TRBV30, the J gene TRBJ2-5; D ambiguous. The V and J ends lost 0 bases and 0 bases respectively, with 11 bases between them. CDR1 is GTSNPN, CDR2 SVGIG, per germline (reference sequence). There are 15 residues in the CDR3. CDR3 in amino acids: CAWSVDTRYQETQYF. The CDR3 DNA reads TGTGCCTGGAGTGTCGACACTCGGTACCAAGAGACCCAGTACTTC.

This chain uses TRBV20-1 with TRBJ2-7; D not resolved. This CDR3 comprises 11 residues. Germline V gives CDR1 DFQATT, CDR2 SNEGSKA (reference sequence). Trimming left V 2 bases short and J 3 bases short, with 5 bases between. The DNA of the CDR3 is TGCAGTGCTAGAAAAATCTACGAGCAGTACTTC. Protein product: CSARKIYEQYF.

The chain joins TRBV20-1 to TRBJ2-5; no definite D call. V lost 1 base, J lost 5 bases, and 5 bases lay in between. Germline loops: CDR1 DFQATT, CDR2 SNEGSKA (reference sequence). The CDR3 is 11 residues long. In DNA form, the CDR3 reads TGCAGTGCTAGAGCTTTGGAGACCCAGTACTTC. Its protein product is CSARALETQYF.

Many counts were recorded for this clone. This sequence joins TRBV28 and TRBJ2-7, with TRBD1 matching over 9 bases. The V and J ends lost 8 bases and 3 bases, in that order; junction bases with no gene match: 2. The CDR3 has 12 residues. Germline V lookup: CDR1 MDHEN, CDR2 SYDVKM. The chain's CDR3 is CASRDRVYEQYF. The CDR3 region has the DNA TGTGCCAGCCGGGACAGGGTCTACGAGCAGTACTTC.

The rearrangement uses TRBV30 and TRBJ1-6, with TRBD1 as a possible D gene (5 bases). Looked up from germline, CDR1 is GTSNPN and CDR2 is SVGIG (reference sequence). This CDR3 is 14 amino acids long. V dropped 6 bases and J dropped 7 bases, with 16 bases sitting between them. The CDR3 bases are TGTGCCTGTGGGGGAATAGCACCAAATTCACCCCTCCACTTT. Encoded protein: CACGGIAPNSPLHF.

The gene calls are TRBV28 and TRBJ2-3, with unresolved D. This CDR3 region has 15 residues. V was shortened by 5 bases and J by 5 bases, with 17 bases between the two germline ends. The germline V gene encodes CDR1 MDHEN and CDR2 SYDVKM. The CDR3 is CASSPNPTSRDTQYF. The CDR3 DNA reads TGTGCCAGCAGTCCAAATCCCACCTCCCGAGATACGCAGTATTTT.

The rearrangement joins TRBV2 to TRBJ2-5, with D possibly matching TRBD2 (6 bases). The CDR3 totals 13 residues. CDR1 and CDR2 from the germline V gene are SNHLY and FYNNEI. Trimming took 7 bases from V and 5 from J, leaving 14 bases between them. DNA of the CDR3: TGTGCCAGCATTCTGGCTAGCGCTGAGACCCAGTACTTC. It codes for CASILASAETQYF.

V gene TRBV29-1 combines with J gene TRBJ2-2, with D perhaps matching TRBD2 (6 bases). V dropped 4 bases and J dropped 3 bases, with 15 bases sitting between them. The germline gives CDR1 SQVTM, CDR2 ANQGSEA. The CDR3 totals 15 residues. The CDR3 DNA reads as TGCAGCGTTGTGATGCGGGGTCTCGACACCGGGGAGCTGTTTTTT. It encodes CSVVMRGLDTGELFF.

This clone was seen repeatedly, ten times or more. The chain links TRBV9 to TRBJ2-1; 9 positions agree with TRBD2. CDR3 length: 15 residues. CDR1 and CDR2 from the germline V gene are SGDLS and YYNGEE. V was pared by 2 bases and J by 6 bases, with 6 bases of the junction left unmatched. The CDR3 coding sequence is TGTGCCAGCAGCGTTGTGATAGCGGGAGTCAATGAGCAGTTCTTC. Amino acid sequence: CASSVVIAGVNEQFF.

The chain carries TRBV5-1 and TRBJ2-5; maybe TRBD2 (6 bases). Germline assignment: CDR1 SGHRS and CDR2 YFSETQ. CDR3 length: 14 residues. Trimming shortened V by 3 bases and J by 4 bases, and 13 bases separated the two germline ends. The CDR3: CASSSGTEGETQYF. CDR3 nucleotide sequence: TGCGCCAGCAGCTCCGGGACTGAGGGAGAGACCCAGTACTTC.

This clone occurred a few times. The V and J genes are TRBV29-1 and TRBJ2-5; 12 bases align to TRBD1. The germline V gene has CDR1 SQVTM and CDR2 ANQGSEA. There are 13 residues in the CDR3. Trimming at V came to 6 bases and at J to 5 bases, leaving 4 bases not matched to a gene. The CDR3: CSVGTGGGETQYF. In DNA form, the CDR3 reads TGCAGCGTAGGGACAGGGGGCGGGGAGACCCAGTACTTC.

This clone was observed a few times. CDR3 sequence: CASSDYQEQYF. Here the CDR3 DNA reads TGTGCCAGTAGTGATTATCAAGAGCAGTACTTC. The chain is built from TRBV19 and TRBJ2-7; D is undetermined. The CDR3 contains 11 residues. The germline V gene encodes CDR1 LNHDA and CDR2 SQIVND (reference sequence). V dropped 5 bases and J dropped 7 bases, with 9 bases sitting between them.

This clone was picked up a small number of times. The rearrangement joins TRBV5-1 to TRBJ2-3; possible D gene TRBD1, 6 bases. The length of the CDR3 is 14 residues. Germline loops: CDR1 SGHRS, CDR2 YFSETQ. V dropped 0 bases and J dropped 3 bases, with 8 bases sitting between them. In DNA form, the CDR3 reads TGCGCCAGCAGCTTGGGACAGGTAACAGATACGCAGTATTTT. Translated: CASSLGQVTDTQYF.

J is TRBJ1-1 and V is TRBV29-1, with D unclear. Looked up from germline, CDR1 is SQVTM and CDR2 is ANQGSEA. The CDR3 loop spans 13 amino acids. V was cut by 3 bases and J by 1 base, with 9 bases left in between. CDR3 bases: TGCAGCGTTGACAGGAACCAGAACACTGAAGCTTTCTTT. Encoded protein: CSVDRNQNTEAFF.

The chain couples TRBV5-4 to TRBJ2-2; no reliable D call. This CDR3 has 13 amino acids. The germline CDR1 and CDR2 sequences are SGHNT and YYREEE (reference sequence). Trimming shortened V by 4 bases and J by 2 bases, and 6 bases separated the two germline ends. CDR3 in amino acids: CASSRVNTGELFF. DNA of the CDR3: TGTGCCAGCAGCCGAGTTAACACCGGGGAGCTGTTTTTT.

J is TRBJ2-7 and V is TRBV15; D not certain. V lost 1 base, J lost 4 bases, and 11 bases lay in between. Germline assignment: CDR1 LNHNV and CDR2 YYDKDF (reference sequence). The CDR3 has 14 amino acids. This CDR3 is CATSRGIGPYEQYF. DNA of the CDR3: TGTGCCACCAGCAGAGGAATAGGGCCGTACGAGCAGTACTTC.

This chain links TRBV27 with TRBJ2-1; a possible D gene is TRBD1 (6 bases). Germline V gives CDR1 MNHEY, CDR2 SMNVEV (reference sequence). The length of the CDR3 is 16 residues. V was clipped by 3 bases and J by 1 base, with 13 bases between them. The DNA of the CDR3 is TGTGCCAGCAGTTTCAGGGGCATTAGGTCCTACAATGAGCAGTTCTTC. Residues: CASSFRGIRSYNEQFF.